This paragraph reports one T cell receptor (beta chain). In the study's own analysis: Amplification from reference gene primers served as the basis for estimated nucleated cell counts. Produced via immunoSEQ multiplex PCR; TCRdb's table is partial and in-frame only. That table furnishes V, J and clone size, whereas the DNA furnished D and trimming. The sample contains around 190,000 clones, 65% to 80% of which appear only once. The data are from a study of blood T cell repertoires in COVID-19. Study as a whole: Specimens from acute and convalescent COVID-19 originated in the United States, Italy and Spain. T cells, B-cell-depleted T cells, or PBMCs supplied cDNA or gDNA.

After removal of 2 bases from V and 7 bases from J, the junction contained 7 bases not matched to a gene. The CDR3 spans 15 residues. Germline V gene data show CDR1 as KGHSH and CDR2 as LQKENI. The chain couples TRBV18 to TRBJ1-4; TRBD1 matches at 7 bases. The TCR was taken from a woman aged 50 to 60 with acute COVID-19. Sequencing input: PBMCs or T cells enriched from blood (not recorded which). As DNA, the CDR3 is TGTGCCAGCTCACCAAACCGGGACAGCTCTGAAAAACTGTTTTTT. Protein: CASSPNRDSSEKLFF.